This T cell receptor beta chain appears in the sequencing data of a study of T cell repertoires in aging, cancer and after chemotherapy. The CDR3 length is 14 residues. The V gene's germline CDR1 is SGDLS and CDR2 YYNGEE. Trimming shortened V by 0 bases and J by 5 bases, and 11 bases separated the two germline ends. TCR beta rearrangements were amplified from peripheral blood genomic DNA. General observations from the study: No conclusions about immunological memory after chemotherapy can be drawn from the repertoire data.

This clonotype was picked up one time. Its antigen is not known. Multiplex touch-down PCR with TRB-A/B primers amplified rearranged V-D-J TRB sequences. TCRdb independently ran MiXCR on the multiplex PCR reads; one entry per CDR3 protein. The table includes about 2,900 distinct CDR3 sequences, roughly 21% detected once. The clonotype comes from a human donor with a solid tumor. Sample: blood. The chain combines TRBV9 with TRBJ2-5; D unresolved. DNA of the CDR3: TGTGCCAGCAGCGTAGGTGGCGGATGGGAGACCCAGTACTTC. Encoded protein: CASSVGGGWETQYF.